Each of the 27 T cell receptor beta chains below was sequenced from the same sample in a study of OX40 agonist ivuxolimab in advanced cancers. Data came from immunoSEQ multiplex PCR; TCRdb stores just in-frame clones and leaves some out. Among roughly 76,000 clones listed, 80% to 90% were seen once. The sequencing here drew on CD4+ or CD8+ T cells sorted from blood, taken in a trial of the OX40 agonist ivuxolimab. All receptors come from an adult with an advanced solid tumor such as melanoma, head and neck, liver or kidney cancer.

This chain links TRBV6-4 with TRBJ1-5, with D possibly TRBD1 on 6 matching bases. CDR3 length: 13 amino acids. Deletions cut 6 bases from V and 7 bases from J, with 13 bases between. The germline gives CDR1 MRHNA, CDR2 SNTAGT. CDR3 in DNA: TGTGCCAGCAGCGAACAGGGAGGACAGCCCCAGCATTTT. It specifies CASSEQGGQPQHF.

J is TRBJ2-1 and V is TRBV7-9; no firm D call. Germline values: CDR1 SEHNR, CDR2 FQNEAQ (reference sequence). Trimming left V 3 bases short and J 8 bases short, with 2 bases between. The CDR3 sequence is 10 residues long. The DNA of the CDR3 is TGTGCCAGCAGCTTCGATGAGCAGTTCTTC. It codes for CASSFDEQFF.

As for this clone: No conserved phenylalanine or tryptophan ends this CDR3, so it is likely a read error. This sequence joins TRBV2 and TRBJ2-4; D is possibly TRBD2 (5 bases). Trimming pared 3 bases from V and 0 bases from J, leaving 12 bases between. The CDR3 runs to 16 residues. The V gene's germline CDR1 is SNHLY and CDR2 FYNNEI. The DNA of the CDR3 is TGTGCCAGCAGTGAGCGGGCAGGAGTAGCCAAAAACATTCAGTACCTC. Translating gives CASSERAGVAKNIQYL.

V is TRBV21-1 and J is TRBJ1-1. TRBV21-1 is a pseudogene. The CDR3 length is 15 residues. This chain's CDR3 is CAKPKDPEANTEAFF. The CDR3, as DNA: TGTGCCAAACCCAAAGACCCTGAAGCGAACACTGAAGCTTTCTTT.

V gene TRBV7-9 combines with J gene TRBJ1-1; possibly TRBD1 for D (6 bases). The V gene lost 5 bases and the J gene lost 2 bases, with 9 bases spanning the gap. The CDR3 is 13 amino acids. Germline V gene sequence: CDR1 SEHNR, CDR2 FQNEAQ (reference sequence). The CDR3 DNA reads TGTGCCAGCAGCCGACAGGTAAACACTGAAGCTTTCTTT. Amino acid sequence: CASSRQVNTEAFF.

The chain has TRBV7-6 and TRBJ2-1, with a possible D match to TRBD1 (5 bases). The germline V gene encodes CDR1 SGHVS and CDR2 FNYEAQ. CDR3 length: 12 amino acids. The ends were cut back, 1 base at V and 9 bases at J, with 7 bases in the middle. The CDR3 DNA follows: TGTGCCAGCAGCTTAGAGGGGCGTGAGCAGTTCTTC. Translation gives CASSLEGREQFF.

DNA for the CDR3: TGTGCCAGCAGCCCAACGACAGGAATTAGCAATCAGCCCCAGCATTTT. Translation gives CASSPTTGISNQPQHF. The chain links TRBV7-2 to TRBJ1-5; D perhaps matches TRBD1 (6 bases). The CDR3 has 16 residues. Between the trimmed V and J ends, which lost 5 bases and 0 bases, there was a span of 14 bases. The V gene's germline CDR1 is SGHTA and CDR2 FQGNSA.

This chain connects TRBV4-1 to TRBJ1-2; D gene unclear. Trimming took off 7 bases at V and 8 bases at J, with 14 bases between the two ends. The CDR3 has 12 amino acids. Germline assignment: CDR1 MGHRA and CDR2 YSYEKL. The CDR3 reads CASIPTSRGYTF. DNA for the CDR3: TGCGCCAGCATTCCCACAAGCCGGGGCTACACCTTC.

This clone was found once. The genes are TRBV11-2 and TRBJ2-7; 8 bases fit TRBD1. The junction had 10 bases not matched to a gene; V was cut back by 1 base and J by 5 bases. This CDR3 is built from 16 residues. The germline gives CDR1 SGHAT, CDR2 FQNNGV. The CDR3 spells CASSLVGQGAPHEQYF. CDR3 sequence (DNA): TGTGCCAGCAGCTTAGTAGGCCAGGGGGCTCCTCACGAGCAGTACTTC.

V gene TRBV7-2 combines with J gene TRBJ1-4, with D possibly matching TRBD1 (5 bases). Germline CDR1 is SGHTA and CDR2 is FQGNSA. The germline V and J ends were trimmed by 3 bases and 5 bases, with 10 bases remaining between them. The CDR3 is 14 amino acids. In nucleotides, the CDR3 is TGTGCCAGCAGCTTGGGACGCCGGAATGAAAAACTGTTTTTT. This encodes CASSLGRRNEKLFF.

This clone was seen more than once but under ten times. CDR3 DNA: TGCGCCAGCAGCCAAGATCGGAACAGCCTGTGGCCCCAGCATTTT. Translation gives CASSQDRNSLWPQHF. This rearrangement joins TRBV4-3 to TRBJ1-5; D is unresolved. Germline V gene data show CDR1 as LGHNA and CDR2 as YSLEER. The CDR3 is 15 amino acids. The V and J ends lost 0 bases and 9 bases respectively, with 15 bases between them.

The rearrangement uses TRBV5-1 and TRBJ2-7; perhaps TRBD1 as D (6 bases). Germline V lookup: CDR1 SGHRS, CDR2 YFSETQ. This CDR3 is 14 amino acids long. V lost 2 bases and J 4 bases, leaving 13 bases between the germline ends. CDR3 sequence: CASSFVRGSYEQYF. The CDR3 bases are TGCGCCAGCAGCTTCGTCAGGGGATCGTACGAGCAGTACTTC.

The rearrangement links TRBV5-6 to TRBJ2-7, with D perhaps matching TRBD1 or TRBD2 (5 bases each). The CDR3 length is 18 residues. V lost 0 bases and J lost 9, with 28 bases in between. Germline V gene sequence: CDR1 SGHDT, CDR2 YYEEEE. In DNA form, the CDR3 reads TGTGCCAGCAGCTTGGACTCGGGGCGGCTAGTAGGCCTTAAGAGGCAGTACTTC. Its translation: CASSLDSGRLVGLKRQYF.

The CDR3 DNA follows: TGTGCCAGCAGCGTAGATACCCGCTCTGGAAACACCATATATTTT. This encodes CASSVDTRSGNTIYF. The chain recombines TRBV9 with TRBJ1-3; unclear D gene. The germline gives CDR1 SGDLS, CDR2 YYNGEE. V shed 0 bases and J shed 0 bases, with 7 bases lying between them. The CDR3 runs 15 residues.

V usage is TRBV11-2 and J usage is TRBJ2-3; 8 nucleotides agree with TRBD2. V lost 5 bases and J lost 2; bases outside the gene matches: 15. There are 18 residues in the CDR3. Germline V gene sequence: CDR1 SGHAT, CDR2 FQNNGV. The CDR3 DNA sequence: TGTGCCAGCAGCCCAAGTGGGATTAGCGGGGAATACACAGATACGCAGTATTTT. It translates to CASSPSGISGEYTDTQYF.

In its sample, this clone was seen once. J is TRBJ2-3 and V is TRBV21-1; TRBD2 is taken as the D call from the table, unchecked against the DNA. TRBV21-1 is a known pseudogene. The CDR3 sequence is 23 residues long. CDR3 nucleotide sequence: TGTGCCAGCAGCAAAGCGCGCAGTTCCCGCGGGAGGGCCTTTCCCAAAATGAAAGATACGCAGTATTTT. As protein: CASSKARSSRGRAFPKMKDTQYF.

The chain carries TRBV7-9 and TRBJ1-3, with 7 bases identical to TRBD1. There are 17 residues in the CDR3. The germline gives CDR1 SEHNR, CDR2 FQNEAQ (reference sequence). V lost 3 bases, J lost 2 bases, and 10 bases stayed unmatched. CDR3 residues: CASSLKGTAGTGNTIYF. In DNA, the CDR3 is TGTGCCAGCAGCTTGAAAGGGACAGCCGGCACTGGAAACACCATATATTTT.

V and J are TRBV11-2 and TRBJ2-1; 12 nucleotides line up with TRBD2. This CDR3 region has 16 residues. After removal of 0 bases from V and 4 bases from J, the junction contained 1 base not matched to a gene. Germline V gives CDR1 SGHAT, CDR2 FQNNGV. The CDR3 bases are TGTGCCAGCAGCTTAGATGGACTAGCGGGATACAATGAGCAGTTCTTC. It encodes CASSLDGLAGYNEQFF.

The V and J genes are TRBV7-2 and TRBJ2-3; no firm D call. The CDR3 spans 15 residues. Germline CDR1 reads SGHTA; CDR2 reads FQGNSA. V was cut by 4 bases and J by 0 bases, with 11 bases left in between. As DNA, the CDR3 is TGTGCCAGCAGCTCAACACGGTCTAGCACAGATACGCAGTATTTT. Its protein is CASSSTRSSTDTQYF.

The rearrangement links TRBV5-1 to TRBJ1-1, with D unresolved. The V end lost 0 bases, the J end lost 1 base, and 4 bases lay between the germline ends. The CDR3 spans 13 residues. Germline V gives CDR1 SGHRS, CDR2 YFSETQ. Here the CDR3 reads CASSLERNTEAFF. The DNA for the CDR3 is TGCGCCAGCAGCTTGGAAAGGAACACTGAAGCTTTCTTT.

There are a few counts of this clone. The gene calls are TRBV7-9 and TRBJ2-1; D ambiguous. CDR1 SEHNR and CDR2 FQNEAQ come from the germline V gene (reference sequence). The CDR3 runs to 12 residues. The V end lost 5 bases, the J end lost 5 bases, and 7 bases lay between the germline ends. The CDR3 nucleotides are TGTGCCAGCAGCCGCCGGGACAATGAGCAGTTCTTC. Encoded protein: CASSRRDNEQFF.

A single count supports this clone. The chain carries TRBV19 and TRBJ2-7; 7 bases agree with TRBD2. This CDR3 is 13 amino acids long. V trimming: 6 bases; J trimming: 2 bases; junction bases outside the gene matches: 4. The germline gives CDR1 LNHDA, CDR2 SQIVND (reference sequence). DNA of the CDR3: TGTGCCAGTAGCATGGGGGGGGCCTACGAGCAGTACTTC. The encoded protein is CASSMGGAYEQYF.

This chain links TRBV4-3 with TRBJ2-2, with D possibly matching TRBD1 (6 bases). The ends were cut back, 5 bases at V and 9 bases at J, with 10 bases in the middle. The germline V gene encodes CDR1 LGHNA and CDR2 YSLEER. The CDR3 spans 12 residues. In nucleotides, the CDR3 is TGCGCCAGCAGCAGAGGGGGTAGGGAGCTGTTTTTT. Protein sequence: CASSRGGRELFF.

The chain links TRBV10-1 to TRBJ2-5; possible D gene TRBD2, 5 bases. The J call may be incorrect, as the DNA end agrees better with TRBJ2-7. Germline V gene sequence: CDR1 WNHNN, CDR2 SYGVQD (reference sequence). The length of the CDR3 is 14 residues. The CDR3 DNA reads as TGCGCCAGCAGTGACCCTAGCTCATCCTACGAGCAGTACTTC. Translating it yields CASSDPSSSYEQYF.

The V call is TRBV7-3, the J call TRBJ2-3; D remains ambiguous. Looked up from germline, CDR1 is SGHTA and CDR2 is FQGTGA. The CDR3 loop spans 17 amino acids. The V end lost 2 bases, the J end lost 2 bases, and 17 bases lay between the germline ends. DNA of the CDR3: TGTGCCAGCAGCTTACGCTCTTTGGGCCTATTCACAGATACGCAGTATTTT. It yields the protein CASSLRSLGLFTDTQYF.

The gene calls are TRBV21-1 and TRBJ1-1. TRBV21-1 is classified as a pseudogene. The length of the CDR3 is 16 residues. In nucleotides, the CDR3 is TGTGCCAGCAGTAAAGATTGCTACACAATTCGCACTGAAGCTTTCTTT. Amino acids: CASSKDCYTIRTEAFF.

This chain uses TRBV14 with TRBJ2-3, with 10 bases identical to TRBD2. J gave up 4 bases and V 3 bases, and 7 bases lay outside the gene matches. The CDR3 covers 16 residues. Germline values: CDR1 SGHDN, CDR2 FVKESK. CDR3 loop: CASSQLSGRGPDTQYF. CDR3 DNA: TGTGCCAGCAGCCAGTTAAGCGGGAGGGGACCAGATACGCAGTATTTT.